Sequencing of this TCR beta chain was carried out in a study of T-cell reconstitution after alpha-beta-depleted transplantation in children. Unique molecular identifiers tagged the TCRbeta library. TCRdb analysed the PCR reads with MiXCR anew, one entry per CDR3 protein. Counted here are about 980,000 distinct CDR3 sequences, about 26% occurring once; the ten biggest clones make up roughly 30%. V dropped 4 bases and J dropped 5 bases, with 18 bases sitting between them. The CDR3 spans 15 residues. Germline values: CDR1 SGHRS, CDR2 YFSETQ. The chain is built from TRBV5-1 and TRBJ1-1; D is perhaps TRBD1 (6 bases). The source of this sequence is a boy under three years old who had a stem cell transplant for SCID, so the T cells may come from the graft donor. Sequenced here: PBMCs, mostly from graft donor cells, sampled 360 days after TCRalphabeta/CD19-depleted stem cell transplant. CDR3 region: CASSLTTGKRTEAFF. CDR3 nucleotide sequence: TGCGCCAGCAGCCTTACAACAGGGAAGAGGACTGAAGCTTTCTTT.